These T cell receptor beta chains were read from a single sample in a study of CD8+ T cells in alopecia areata. Sequencing was performed with immunoSEQ multiplex PCR; in TCRdb, only in-frame clones are kept and a portion is missing. The sample records 150,000 or so clones, about 90% being singletons. Sample: CD8+ T cells sorted from blood, taken at week 0. These receptors all come from a human donor with alopecia areata. Each CDR3 is given with its conserved first and last residue. A D gene is named only where the DNA matches it firmly. The size of a clone is reported for some rows only, either as once, few or many, or as a class for expanded clones.

j_gene: TRBJ1-1; abundance: -; d_gene: -; v_gene: TRBV15; CDR3aa: CATSVGRDAEAFF; CDR3nt: TGTGCCACCAGCGTCGGCCGGGACGCTGAAGCTTTCTTT
j_gene: TRBJ1-6; abundance: -; d_gene: TRBD1; v_gene: TRBV7-8; CDR3aa: CASSLGTGSYNSPLHF; CDR3nt: TGTGCCAGCAGCCTCGGGACAGGCTCCTATAATTCACCCCTCCACTTT
j_gene: TRBJ2-7; abundance: -; d_gene: -; v_gene: TRBV25-1; CDR3aa: CASSDNSYEQYF; CDR3nt: TGTGCCAGCAGTGACAACAGCTACGAGCAGTACTTC
j_gene: TRBJ2-3; abundance: -; d_gene: TRBD2; v_gene: TRBV7-6; CDR3aa: CASTPPQELAGADTQYF; CDR3nt: TGTGCCAGCACCCCACCCCAAGAACTAGCGGGAGCAGATACGCAGTATTTT
j_gene: TRBJ2-4; abundance: -; d_gene: -; v_gene: TRBV5-8; CDR3aa: CASSFEAGYF; CDR3nt: TGTGCCAGCAGCTTCGAGGCCGGCTACTTC
j_gene: TRBJ1-1; abundance: -; d_gene: -; v_gene: TRBV6-6; CDR3aa: CASSFGVVSEAFF; CDR3nt: TGTGCCAGCAGCTTCGGCGTGGTCAGTGAAGCTTTCTTT
j_gene: TRBJ2-3; abundance: -; d_gene: TRBD2; v_gene: TRBV15; CDR3aa: CATSARGLAAADTQYF; CDR3nt: TGTGCCACCAGCGCAAGGGGACTAGCGGCGGCAGATACGCAGTATTTT
j_gene: TRBJ1-1; abundance: -; d_gene: -; v_gene: TRBV7-9; CDR3aa: CASSLEDGGAEAFF; CDR3nt: TGTGCCAGCAGCTTAGAGGACGGGGGCGCTGAAGCTTTCTTT
j_gene: TRBJ2-3; abundance: -; d_gene: -; v_gene: TRBV6-1; CDR3aa: CASSEFLGFSDTQYF; CDR3nt: TGTGCCAGCAGTGAATTTTTGGGATTCTCAGATACGCAGTATTTT
j_gene: TRBJ2-7; abundance: -; d_gene: TRBD2; v_gene: TRBV6-5; CDR3aa: CASGIAGGPYEQYF; CDR3nt: TGTGCCAGCGGGATAGCGGGGGGCCCCTACGAGCAGTACTTC
j_gene: TRBJ2-7; abundance: -; d_gene: TRBD1; v_gene: TRBV19; CDR3aa: CASSPGTGIYEQYF; CDR3nt: TGTGCCAGTAGCCCCGGGACAGGGATCTACGAGCAGTACTTC
j_gene: TRBJ1-3; abundance: -; d_gene: TRBD1; v_gene: TRBV23-1; CDR3aa: CASSQSNSTGGDGNTIYF; CDR3nt: TGCGCCAGCAGTCAATCGAATTCCACAGGGGGCGACGGAAACACCATATATTTT
j_gene: TRBJ2-3; abundance: few; d_gene: TRBD1; v_gene: TRBV29-1; CDR3aa: CSVEGIYSDRGTDTQYF; CDR3nt: TGCAGCGTTGAAGGAATCTACTCGGACAGGGGCACAGATACGCAGTATTTT
j_gene: TRBJ2-7; abundance: -; d_gene: TRBD2; v_gene: TRBV7-2; CDR3aa: CASSLAMSGRTYEQYF; CDR3nt: TGTGCCAGCAGCTTAGCGATGAGCGGGAGGACGTACGAGCAGTACTTC
j_gene: TRBJ1-2; abundance: -; d_gene: TRBD1; v_gene: TRBV29-1; CDR3aa: CSVETGVTGYTF; CDR3nt: TGCAGCGTGGAGACAGGGGTTACTGGCTACACCTTC
j_gene: TRBJ1-4; abundance: -; d_gene: -; v_gene: TRBV7-6; CDR3aa: CASSGATSEKLFF; CDR3nt: TGTGCCAGCAGCGGGGCGACAAGTGAAAAACTGTTTTTT
j_gene: TRBJ2-5; abundance: -; d_gene: -; v_gene: TRBV27; CDR3aa: CATSPLGNQETQYF; CDR3nt: TGTGCCACCTCCCCCCTCGGGAACCAAGAGACCCAGTACTTC
j_gene: TRBJ2-7; abundance: -; d_gene: -; v_gene: TRBV6-5; CDR3aa: CASSYSAGSEYEQYF; CDR3nt: TGTGCCAGCAGTTACTCCGCGGGGTCTGAGTACGAGCAGTACTTC
j_gene: TRBJ2-3; abundance: -; d_gene: TRBD1; v_gene: TRBV10-3; CDR3aa: CAISFGQGATDTQYF; CDR3nt: TGTGCCATCAGTTTCGGACAGGGGGCCACAGATACGCAGTATTTT
j_gene: TRBJ1-3; abundance: few; d_gene: -; v_gene: TRBV15; CDR3aa: CATSRSRHSGNTIYF; CDR3nt: TGTGCCACCAGCAGAAGCCGGCACTCTGGAAACACCATATATTTT
j_gene: TRBJ1-2; abundance: -; d_gene: TRBD1; v_gene: TRBV19; CDR3aa: CASSIFRDRRFYGYTF; CDR3nt: TGTGCCAGTAGTATATTCCGGGACAGAAGGTTTTATGGCTACACCTTC
j_gene: TRBJ2-1; abundance: -; d_gene: TRBD2; v_gene: TRBV7-8; CDR3aa: CASSPSGRDEQFF; CDR3nt: TGTGCCAGCAGTCCTAGCGGGAGGGATGAGCAGTTCTTC
j_gene: TRBJ1-1; abundance: -; d_gene: -; v_gene: TRBV27; CDR3aa: CASSSGGSTEAFF; CDR3nt: TGTGCCAGCAGTTCGGGGGGGAGCACTGAAGCTTTCTTT
j_gene: TRBJ1-2; abundance: -; d_gene: -; v_gene: TRBV6-1; CDR3aa: CASGEGLFYGYTF; CDR3nt: TGTGCCAGCGGGGAGGGGCTCTTCTATGGCTACACCTTC
j_gene: TRBJ2-1; abundance: few; d_gene: TRBD2; v_gene: TRBV29-1; CDR3aa: CSVEDRDGRGNEQFF; CDR3nt: TGCAGCGTTGAAGATCGAGACGGGAGGGGTAATGAGCAGTTCTTC
j_gene: TRBJ2-7; abundance: -; d_gene: -; v_gene: TRBV5-1; CDR3aa: CASSLYASESYEQYF; CDR3nt: TGCGCCAGCAGCTTGTACGCTAGCGAATCCTACGAGCAGTACTTC
j_gene: TRBJ2-3; abundance: once; d_gene: -; v_gene: TRBV29-1; CDR3aa: CSVEDGGRVVDTQYF; CDR3nt: TGCAGCGTTGAAGACGGGGGAAGGGTCGTGGATACGCAGTATTTT
j_gene: TRBJ2-1; abundance: few; d_gene: TRBD2; v_gene: TRBV13; CDR3aa: CASSEGRGRYNEQFF; CDR3nt: TGTGCCAGCAGCGAAGGGAGGGGTAGGTACAATGAGCAGTTCTTC
j_gene: TRBJ2-7; abundance: -; d_gene: -; v_gene: TRBV11-2; CDR3aa: CASSLDLGSVYEQYF; CDR3nt: TGTGCCAGCAGCTTAGATTTAGGCAGCGTATACGAGCAGTACTTC
j_gene: TRBJ2-7; abundance: -; d_gene: TRBD2; v_gene: TRBV7-9; CDR3aa: CASSPSGSAYEQYF; CDR3nt: TGTGCCAGCAGCCCTAGCGGGTCAGCCTACGAGCAGTACTTC